The T cell receptor beta chain described here comes from a study of blood T cell repertoires in COVID-19. Across the study: Sites across the United States, Italy and Spain contributed samples from acute and convalescent COVID-19. Sources were T cells, B-cell-depleted T cells, or PBMCs; the material itself was cDNA or gDNA.

This clone was seen just once. From germline, CDR1 is GTSNPN and CDR2 SVGIG (reference sequence). V lost 1 base, J lost 0 bases, and 10 bases lay in between. CDR3 length equals 15 residues. How the authors handled the data: From reference gene primer amplification, estimates of nucleated cell counts were derived. Repertoires were generated with immunoSEQ multiplex PCR, while TCRdb's copy carries only in-frame clones and drops some. For V, J and clone size, that table is used; D and trimming come from the DNA. The sample lists tens of thousands of clones, around 90% seen once, with approximately 13% in the top ten.

This TCR derives from an older man with acute or convalescent COVID-19. Sequencing input: peripheral blood. V is TRBV30 and J is TRBJ1-3; maybe TRBD1 (5 bases). The DNA of the CDR3 is TGTGCCTGGAGTGGATACAGGAGCTCTGGAAACACCATATATTTT. Its translation is CAWSGYRSSGNTIYF.